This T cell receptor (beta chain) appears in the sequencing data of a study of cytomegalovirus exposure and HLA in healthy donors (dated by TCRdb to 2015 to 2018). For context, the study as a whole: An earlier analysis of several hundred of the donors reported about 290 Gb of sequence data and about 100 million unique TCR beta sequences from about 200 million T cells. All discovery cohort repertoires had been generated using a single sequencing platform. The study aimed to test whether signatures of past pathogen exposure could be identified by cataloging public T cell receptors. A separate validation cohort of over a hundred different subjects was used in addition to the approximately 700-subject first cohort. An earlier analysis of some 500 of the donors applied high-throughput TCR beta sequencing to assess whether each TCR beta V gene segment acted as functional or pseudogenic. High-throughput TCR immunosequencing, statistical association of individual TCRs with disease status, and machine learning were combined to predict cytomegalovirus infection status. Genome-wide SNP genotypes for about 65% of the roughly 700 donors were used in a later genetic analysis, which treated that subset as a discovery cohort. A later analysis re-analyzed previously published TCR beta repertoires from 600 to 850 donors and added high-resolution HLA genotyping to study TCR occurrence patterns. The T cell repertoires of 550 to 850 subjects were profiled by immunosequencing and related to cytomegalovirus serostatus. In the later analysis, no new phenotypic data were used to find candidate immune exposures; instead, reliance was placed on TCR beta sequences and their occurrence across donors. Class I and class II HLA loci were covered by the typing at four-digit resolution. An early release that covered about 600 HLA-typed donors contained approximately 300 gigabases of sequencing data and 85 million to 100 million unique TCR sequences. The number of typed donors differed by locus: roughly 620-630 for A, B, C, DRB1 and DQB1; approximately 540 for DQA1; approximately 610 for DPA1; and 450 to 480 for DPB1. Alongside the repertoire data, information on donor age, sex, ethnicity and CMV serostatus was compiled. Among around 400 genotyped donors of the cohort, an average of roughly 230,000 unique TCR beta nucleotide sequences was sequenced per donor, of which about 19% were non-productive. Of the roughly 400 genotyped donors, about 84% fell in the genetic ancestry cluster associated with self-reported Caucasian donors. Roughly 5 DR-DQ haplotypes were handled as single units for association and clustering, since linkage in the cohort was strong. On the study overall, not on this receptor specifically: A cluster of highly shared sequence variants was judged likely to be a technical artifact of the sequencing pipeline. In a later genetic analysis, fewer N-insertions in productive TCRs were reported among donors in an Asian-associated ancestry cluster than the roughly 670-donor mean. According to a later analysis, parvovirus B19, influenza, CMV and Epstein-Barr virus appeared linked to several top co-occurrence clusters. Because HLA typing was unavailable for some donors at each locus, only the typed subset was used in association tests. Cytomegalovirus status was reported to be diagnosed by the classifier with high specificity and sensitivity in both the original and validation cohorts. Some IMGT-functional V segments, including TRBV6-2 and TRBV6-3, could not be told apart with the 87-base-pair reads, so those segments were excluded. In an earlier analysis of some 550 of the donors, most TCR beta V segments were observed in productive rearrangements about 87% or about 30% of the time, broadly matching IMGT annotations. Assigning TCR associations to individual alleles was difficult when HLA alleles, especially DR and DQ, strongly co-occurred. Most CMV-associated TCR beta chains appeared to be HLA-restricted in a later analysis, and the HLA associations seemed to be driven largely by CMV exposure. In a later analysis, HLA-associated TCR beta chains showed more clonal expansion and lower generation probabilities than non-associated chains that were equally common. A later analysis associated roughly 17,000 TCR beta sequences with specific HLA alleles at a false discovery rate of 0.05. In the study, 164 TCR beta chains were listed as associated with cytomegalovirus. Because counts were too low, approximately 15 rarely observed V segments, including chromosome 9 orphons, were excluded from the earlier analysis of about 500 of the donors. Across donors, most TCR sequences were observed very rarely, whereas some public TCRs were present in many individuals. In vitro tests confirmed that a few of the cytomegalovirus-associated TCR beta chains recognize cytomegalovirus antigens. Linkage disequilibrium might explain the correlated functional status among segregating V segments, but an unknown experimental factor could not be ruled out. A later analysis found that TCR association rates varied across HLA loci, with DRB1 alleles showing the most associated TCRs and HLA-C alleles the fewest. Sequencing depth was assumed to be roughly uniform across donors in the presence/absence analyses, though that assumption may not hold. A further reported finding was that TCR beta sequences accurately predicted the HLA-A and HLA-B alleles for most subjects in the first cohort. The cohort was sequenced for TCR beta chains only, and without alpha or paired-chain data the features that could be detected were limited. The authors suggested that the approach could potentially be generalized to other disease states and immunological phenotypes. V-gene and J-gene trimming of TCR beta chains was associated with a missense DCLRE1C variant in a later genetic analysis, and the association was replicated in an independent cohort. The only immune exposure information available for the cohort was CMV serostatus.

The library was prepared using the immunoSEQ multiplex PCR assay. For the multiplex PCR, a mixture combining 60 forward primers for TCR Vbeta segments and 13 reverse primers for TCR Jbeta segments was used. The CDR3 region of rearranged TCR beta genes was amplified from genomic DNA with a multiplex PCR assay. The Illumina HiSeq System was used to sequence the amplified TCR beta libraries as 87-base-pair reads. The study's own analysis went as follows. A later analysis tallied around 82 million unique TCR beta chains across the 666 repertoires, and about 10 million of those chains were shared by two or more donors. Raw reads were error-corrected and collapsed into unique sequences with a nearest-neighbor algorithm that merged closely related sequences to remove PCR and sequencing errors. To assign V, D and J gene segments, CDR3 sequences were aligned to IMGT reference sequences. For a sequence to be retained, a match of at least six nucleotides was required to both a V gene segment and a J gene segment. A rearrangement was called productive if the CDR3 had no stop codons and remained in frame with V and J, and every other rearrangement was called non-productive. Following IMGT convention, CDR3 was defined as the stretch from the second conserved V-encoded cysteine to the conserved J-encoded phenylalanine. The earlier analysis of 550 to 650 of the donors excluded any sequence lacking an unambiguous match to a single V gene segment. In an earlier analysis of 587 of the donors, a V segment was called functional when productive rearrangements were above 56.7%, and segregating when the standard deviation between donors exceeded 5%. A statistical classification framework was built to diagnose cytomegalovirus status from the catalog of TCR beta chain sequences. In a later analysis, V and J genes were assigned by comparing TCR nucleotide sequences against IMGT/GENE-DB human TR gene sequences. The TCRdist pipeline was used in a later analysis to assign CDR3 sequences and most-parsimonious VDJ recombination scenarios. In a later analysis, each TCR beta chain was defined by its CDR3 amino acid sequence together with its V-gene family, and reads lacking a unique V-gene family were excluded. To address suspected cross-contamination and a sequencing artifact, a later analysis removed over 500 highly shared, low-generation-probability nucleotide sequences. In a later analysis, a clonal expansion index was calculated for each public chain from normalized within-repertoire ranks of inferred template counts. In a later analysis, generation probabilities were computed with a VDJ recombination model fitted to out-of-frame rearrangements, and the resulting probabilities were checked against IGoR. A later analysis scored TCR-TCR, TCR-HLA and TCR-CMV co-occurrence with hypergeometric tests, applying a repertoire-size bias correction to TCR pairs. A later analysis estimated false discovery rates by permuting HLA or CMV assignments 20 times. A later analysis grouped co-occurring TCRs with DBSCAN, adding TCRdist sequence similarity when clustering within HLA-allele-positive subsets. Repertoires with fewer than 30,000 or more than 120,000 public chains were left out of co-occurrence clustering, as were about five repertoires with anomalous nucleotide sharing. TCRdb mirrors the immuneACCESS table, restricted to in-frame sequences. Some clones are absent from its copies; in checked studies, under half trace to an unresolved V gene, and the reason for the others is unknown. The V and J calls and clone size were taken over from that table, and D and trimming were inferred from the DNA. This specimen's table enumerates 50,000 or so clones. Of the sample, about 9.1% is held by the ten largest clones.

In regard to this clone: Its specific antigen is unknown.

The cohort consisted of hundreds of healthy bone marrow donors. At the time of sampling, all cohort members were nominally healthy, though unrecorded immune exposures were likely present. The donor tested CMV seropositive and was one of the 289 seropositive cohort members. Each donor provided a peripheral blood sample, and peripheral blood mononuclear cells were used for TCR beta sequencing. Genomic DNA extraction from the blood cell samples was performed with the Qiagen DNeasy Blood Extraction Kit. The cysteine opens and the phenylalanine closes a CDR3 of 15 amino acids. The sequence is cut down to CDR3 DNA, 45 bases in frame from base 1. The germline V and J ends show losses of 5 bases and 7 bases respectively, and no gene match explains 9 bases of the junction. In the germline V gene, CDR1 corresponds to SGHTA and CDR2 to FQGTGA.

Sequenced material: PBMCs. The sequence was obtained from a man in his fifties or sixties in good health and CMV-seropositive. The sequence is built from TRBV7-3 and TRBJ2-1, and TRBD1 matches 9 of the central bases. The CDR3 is CASSPQGAFRNEQFF. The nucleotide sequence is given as TGTGCCAGCAGCCCACAGGGGGCGTTTAGGAATGAGCAGTTCTTC.